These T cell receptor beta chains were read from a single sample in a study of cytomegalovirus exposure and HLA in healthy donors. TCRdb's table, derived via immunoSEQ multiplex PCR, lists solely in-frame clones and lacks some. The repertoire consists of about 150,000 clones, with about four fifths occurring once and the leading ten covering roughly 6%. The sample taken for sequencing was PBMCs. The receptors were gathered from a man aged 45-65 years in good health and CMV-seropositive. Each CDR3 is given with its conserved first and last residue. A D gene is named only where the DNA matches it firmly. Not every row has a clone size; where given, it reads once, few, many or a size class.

cdr3_nt: TGTGCCAGCAGCCTGCTAGCGGGGGACCTCTCTGGGGCCAACGTCCTGACTTTC
cdr3_aa: CASSLLAGDLSGANVLTF
d_call: TRBD2
clone_size: .
v_call: TRBV27
j_call: TRBJ2-6

cdr3_nt: TGTGCCAACACCAACGACAGGGAAAACACTGAAGCTTTCTTT
cdr3_aa: CANTNDRENTEAFF
d_call: TRBD1
clone_size: few
v_call: TRBV11-2
j_call: TRBJ1-1

cdr3_nt: TGTGCCAGCAGCTTCGCTAGCGGGGGCACAGATACGCAGTATTTT
cdr3_aa: CASSFASGGTDTQYF
d_call: TRBD2
clone_size: .
v_call: TRBV5-4
j_call: TRBJ2-3

cdr3_nt: TGTGCCAGCAGCTCCGGGACAGGGGGGTCACAAGAGACCCAGTACTTC
cdr3_aa: CASSSGTGGSQETQYF
d_call: TRBD1
clone_size: .
v_call: TRBV5-4
j_call: TRBJ2-5

cdr3_nt: TGCGCCAGCAGCGAGGACAGAGGAACCTACAATGAGCAGTTCTTC
cdr3_aa: CASSEDRGTYNEQFF
d_call: .
clone_size: .
v_call: TRBV5-1
j_call: TRBJ2-1

cdr3_nt: TGTGCCAGTAGTAACGGACTAGCGGGCTACGAGCAGTACTTC
cdr3_aa: CASSNGLAGYEQYF
d_call: TRBD2
clone_size: .
v_call: TRBV19
j_call: TRBJ2-7

cdr3_nt: TGTGCCAGCAGCTTAGATATGGGGCTAGCGGAGCCCCGGGATACGCAGTATTTT
cdr3_aa: CASSLDMGLAEPRDTQYF
d_call: TRBD2
clone_size: .
v_call: TRBV7-2
j_call: TRBJ2-3

cdr3_nt: TGTGCCAGCAGGGGGACAGCCGCGGGCACTGAAGCTTTCTTT
cdr3_aa: CASRGTAAGTEAFF
d_call: TRBD1
clone_size: few
v_call: TRBV28
j_call: TRBJ1-1

cdr3_nt: TGTGCCAGCAGCTTAGACCCAGGGGCCGACAATGAGCAGTTCTTC
cdr3_aa: CASSLDPGADNEQFF
d_call: .
clone_size: once
v_call: TRBV7-6
j_call: TRBJ2-1

cdr3_nt: TGTGCCAGCAGGATCTGTAAGGGGAGGGGGGCAACTAATGAAAAACTGTTTTTT
cdr3_aa: CASRICKGRGATNEKLFF
d_call: .
clone_size: few
v_call: TRBV11-3
j_call: TRBJ1-4

cdr3_nt: TGCGCCAGCAGCTCCTGGAGGGGATGTGAAGCTTTCTTT
cdr3_aa: CASSSWRGCEAFF
d_call: .
clone_size: .
v_call: TRBV5-1
j_call: TRBJ1-1

cdr3_nt: TGCGCCAGCAGCCAAGAAGGGTCTGAAGCGGGGGTGTACAATGAGCAGCTCTTC
cdr3_aa: CASSQEGSEAGVYNEQLF
d_call: TRBD2
clone_size: .
v_call: TRBV4-1
j_call: TRBJ2-1

cdr3_nt: TGTGCCAGCAGGGGTGAGCGGGAGGGCCGTCAGTACGAGCAGTACTTC
cdr3_aa: CASRGEREGRQYEQYF
d_call: TRBD2
clone_size: .
v_call: TRBV11-2
j_call: TRBJ2-7

cdr3_nt: TGTGCCAGCAGCTCCACCCCAGGGGCTGTTACTGAAGCTTTCTTT
cdr3_aa: CASSSTPGAVTEAFF
d_call: .
clone_size: few
v_call: TRBV14
j_call: TRBJ1-1

cdr3_nt: TGTGCCAGCAGCTTAGTTCGGGCGAACACCGGGGAGCTGTTTTTT
cdr3_aa: CASSLVRANTGELFF
d_call: .
clone_size: .
v_call: TRBV11-2
j_call: TRBJ2-2

cdr3_nt: TGTGCCAGCAGCTTGTCCGCGGTACTAGTCCGTTTTGAGAATGAGCAGTTCTTC
cdr3_aa: CASSLSAVLVRFENEQFF
d_call: .
clone_size: few
v_call: TRBV5-8
j_call: TRBJ2-1

cdr3_nt: TGTGCCAGTAGTATGAGAGGGGGCGAAAACACTGAAGCTTTCTTT
cdr3_aa: CASSMRGGENTEAFF
d_call: TRBD1
clone_size: .
v_call: TRBV19
j_call: TRBJ1-1

cdr3_nt: TGTGCCAGTATGGTAGCGGCGGTTTCCTACAATGAGCAGTTCTTC
cdr3_aa: CASMVAAVSYNEQFF
d_call: .
clone_size: .
v_call: TRBV19
j_call: TRBJ2-1

cdr3_nt: TGTGCCAGCAGTTTCGGGACAGTCTATGGGAATTCACCCCTCCACTTT
cdr3_aa: CASSFGTVYGNSPLHF
d_call: TRBD1
clone_size: .
v_call: TRBV6-6
j_call: TRBJ1-6

cdr3_nt: TGTGCCTGGAGATCCCTCAACACTGAAGCTTTCTTT
cdr3_aa: CAWRSLNTEAFF
d_call: .
clone_size: .
v_call: TRBV30
j_call: TRBJ1-1

cdr3_nt: TGTGCCACCAGCGACCCTTTAGCGGGCCCCGCCGGGAATACGCAGTATTTT
cdr3_aa: CATSDPLAGPAGNTQYF
d_call: TRBD2
clone_size: .
v_call: TRBV15
j_call: TRBJ2-3

cdr3_nt: TGTGCCACCAGCAGAAAGCGGGAGCCTTCAGCAGATACGCAGTATTTT
cdr3_aa: CATSRKREPSADTQYF
d_call: TRBD2
clone_size: .
v_call: TRBV15
j_call: TRBJ2-3

cdr3_nt: TGTGCCAGCAGTCTAGCGGGAGGAGAGCAGTACTTC
cdr3_aa: CASSLAGGEQYF
d_call: TRBD2
clone_size: few
v_call: TRBV7-9
j_call: TRBJ2-7

cdr3_nt: TGTGCCAGCAGCTCCACGGAGGCCGATACGCAGTATTTT
cdr3_aa: CASSSTEADTQYF
d_call: .
clone_size: .
v_call: TRBV5-4
j_call: TRBJ2-3

cdr3_nt: TGTGCCAGCAGCAACGATGACAGGCCACTCCACTTT
cdr3_aa: CASSNDDRPLHF
d_call: .
clone_size: .
v_call: TRBV28
j_call: TRBJ1-6

cdr3_nt: TGTGCCAGCAGCCGGACGACAGGCCCAACTAATGAAAAACTGTTTTTT
cdr3_aa: CASSRTTGPTNEKLFF
d_call: .
clone_size: .
v_call: TRBV13
j_call: TRBJ1-4

cdr3_nt: TGTGCCAGCAGTGAAGGATTGGCAGGGGGGACCGGGGAGCTGTTTTTT
cdr3_aa: CASSEGLAGGTGELFF
d_call: .
clone_size: .
v_call: TRBV6-1
j_call: TRBJ2-2

cdr3_nt: TGCGCCAGCAGCTCGGACAACTCAAATGAAGCTTTCTTT
cdr3_aa: CASSSDNSNEAFF
d_call: .
clone_size: .
v_call: TRBV5-1
j_call: TRBJ1-1

cdr3_nt: TGTGTTCGAGGGGGCAACAATCAGCCCCAGCATTTT
cdr3_aa: CVRGGNNQPQHF
d_call: TRBD1
clone_size: .
v_call: TRBV30
j_call: TRBJ1-5

cdr3_nt: TGTGCCAGCAGCTTAAATAGGGCCAGGGGTTGGTCACCCCTCCACTTT
cdr3_aa: CASSLNRARGWSPLHF
d_call: .
clone_size: .
v_call: TRBV5-6
j_call: TRBJ1-6

cdr3_nt: TGTGCCAGCAGCTTCGTACTAATGGGGACTTTTCCAGATACGCAGTATTTT
cdr3_aa: CASSFVLMGTFPDTQYF
d_call: .
clone_size: .
v_call: TRBV11-2
j_call: TRBJ2-3

cdr3_nt: TGCGCCAGCAGCTCCAGGGGTACTGGGAACTATGGCTACACCTTC
cdr3_aa: CASSSRGTGNYGYTF
d_call: .
clone_size: .
v_call: TRBV5-1
j_call: TRBJ1-2